A single sample gave rise to the 20 T cell receptor beta chains below, sequenced in a study of radiotherapy plus CTLA-4 blockade in lung cancer (dated by TCRdb to between 2017 and 2018). Library creation used the immunoSEQ multiplex PCR assay. TCRdb took over this immuneACCESS table, retaining in-frame rearrangements with V and J assigned. Such tables are incomplete; in checked studies, under half of the missing clones stem from an unresolved V gene, and the remainder is unexplained. This sample holds 55,000 or so clones; roughly four fifths were observed only once. The ten largest clonotypes hold 5% to 6.5% of the sample. Material: peripheral blood, obtained from a patient treated with radiotherapy plus ipilimumab. Source of these receptors: a human donor with non-small cell lung cancer whose response to radiotherapy plus ipilimumab could not be evaluated.

The CDR3 region is CAWSAGRENTIYF. CDR3 nucleotides: TGTGCCTGGAGTGCGGGGAGGGAAAACACCATATATTTT. The genes are TRBV30 and TRBJ1-3; unclear D gene. Trimming left V 1 base short and J 6 bases short, with 10 bases between. CDR3 length: 13 residues. Germline-derived CDR1 and CDR2 are GTSNPN and SVGIG (reference sequence).

The genes are TRBV28 and TRBJ2-7; 13 bases align to TRBD2. Unmatched junction bases numbered 2, after V lost 8 bases and J lost 1 base. The CDR3 loop spans 14 amino acids. Germline V gene sequence: CDR1 MDHEN, CDR2 SYDVKM. CDR3 sequence: CASGLAGVSYEQYF. CDR3 DNA: TGTGCCAGCGGACTAGCGGGAGTTTCCTACGAGCAGTACTTC.

DNA for the CDR3: TGCGCCAGCCGGACCGGGAGCTCTGGGGCCAACGTCCTGACTTTC. The encoded protein is CASRTGSSGANVLTF. The chain is built from TRBV10-2 and TRBJ2-6, with a weak D call TRBD2 (6 bases). With 8 bases removed from V and 0 bases from J, the gap between germline ends came to 11 bases. CDR3 length equals 15 residues. Germline V CDR1 and CDR2: WSHSY, SAAADI.

This sequence joins TRBV28 and TRBJ2-2, with D perhaps TRBD2 (5 bases). Trimming took 2 bases from V and 8 from J, leaving 12 bases between them. Germline CDR1 and CDR2: MDHEN and SYDVKM. The CDR3 extends over 14 amino acids. The CDR3: CASSLRQRRGELFF. DNA of the CDR3: TGTGCCAGCAGTTTAAGGCAGAGGAGGGGGGAGCTGTTTTTT.

The V call is TRBV19, the J call TRBJ1-2; 7 bases are a match to TRBD1. CDR3 length equals 16 residues. Germline V CDR1 and CDR2: LNHDA, SQIVND (reference sequence). V trimming: 3 bases; J trimming: 3 bases; junction bases outside the gene matches: 10. The CDR3 protein is CASSIWAPTGDYGYTF. Here the CDR3 DNA reads TGTGCCAGTAGTATTTGGGCCCCCACAGGGGACTATGGCTACACCTTC.

The chain employs TRBV29-1 and TRBJ2-5, with 9 bases that match TRBD1. The CDR3 has 13 residues. J was trimmed by 1 base and V by 7 bases; bases with no gene match: 4. Germline V lookup: CDR1 SQVTM, CDR2 ANQGSEA. The CDR3 loop is CSAGQGLQETQYF. The CDR3, as DNA: TGCAGCGCTGGACAGGGGCTCCAAGAGACCCAGTACTTC.

The rearrangement joins TRBV11-2 to TRBJ2-5; weak D call: TRBD2 (6 bases). V was trimmed by 1 base and J by 1 base, leaving 10 bases between them. The CDR3 runs 15 residues. CDR1 is SGHAT, CDR2 FQNNGV, per germline. CDR3 region: CASSLGGTRQETQYF. The DNA of the CDR3 is TGTGCCAGCAGCTTAGGCGGGACCCGCCAAGAGACCCAGTACTTC.

V gene TRBV5-1 combines with J gene TRBJ1-2; perhaps TRBD1 as D (5 bases). V lost 4 bases and J 3 bases, leaving 10 bases between the germline ends. The germline V gene encodes CDR1 SGHRS and CDR2 YFSETQ. The CDR3 has 13 residues. The CDR3 DNA follows: TGCGCCAGCAGCGTCGGGGGGGACTATGGCTACACCTTC. Its translation: CASSVGGDYGYTF.

The chain combines TRBV4-3 with TRBJ1-1; D remains ambiguous. Germline CDR1 LGHNA, CDR2 YSLEER. This CDR3 has 15 amino acids. Trimming left V 0 bases short and J 0 bases short, with 8 bases between. CDR3 nucleotide sequence: TGCGCCAGCAGCCAAGATTACGGTGTGAACACTGAAGCTTTCTTT. It specifies CASSQDYGVNTEAFF.

This chain connects TRBV14 to TRBJ2-3, with 10 bases fitting TRBD2. The V gene end was trimmed by 4 bases and the J gene end by 5 bases; junction bases not matched to a gene: 12. This CDR3 region has 17 residues. Germline lookup yields CDR1 SGHDN and CDR2 FVKESK. CDR3 nucleotide sequence: TGTGCCAGCAGCCTCCTCCCTGGAGCGGGGGGGCGAGATACGCAGTATTTT. Translating gives CASSLLPGAGGRDTQYF.

The V and J genes are TRBV6-5 and TRBJ1-3; D not certain. V was clipped by 6 bases and J by 0 bases, with 12 bases between them. The CDR3 sequence is 15 residues long. Germline values: CDR1 MNHEY, CDR2 SVGAGI. CDR3 DNA: TGTGCCAGCAGCCCCTTTGAGAGCTCTGGAAACACCATATATTTT. Protein sequence: CASSPFESSGNTIYF.

V is TRBV19 and J is TRBJ2-6; D may be TRBD2 (5 bases). Between the trimmed V and J ends, which lost 3 bases and 0 bases, there was a span of 15 bases. The CDR3 has 18 residues. CDR1 is LNHDA, CDR2 SQIVND, per germline (reference sequence). CDR3 bases: TGTGCCAGTAGTATCTTCAGGACTGACCTCTCTGGGGCCAACGTCCTGACTTTC. The encoded protein is CASSIFRTDLSGANVLTF.

The chain has TRBV7-2 and TRBJ2-2, with 9 bases fitting TRBD2. V shed 4 bases and J 6 bases; nucleotides not matched to a gene: 9. The CDR3 loop spans 16 amino acids. The germline CDR1 and CDR2 sequences are SGHTA and FQGNSA. The CDR3 region has the DNA TGTGCCAGCAGCTCGGGGGGCGGGAGGGCCCCCGGGGAGCTGTTTTTT. Amino acid sequence: CASSSGGGRAPGELFF.

The chain uses TRBV30 and TRBJ1-1, with 9 bases matching TRBD1. Germline values: CDR1 GTSNPN, CDR2 SVGIG (reference sequence). The V segment lost 1 base and the J segment 2 bases; nucleotides outside the gene matches: 2. The CDR3 covers 14 residues. The chain's CDR3 is CAWSGGQGNTEAFF. CDR3 nucleotides: TGTGCCTGGAGTGGGGGACAGGGAAACACTGAAGCTTTCTTT.

This chain links TRBV7-2 with TRBJ2-3, with a possible D match to TRBD2 (6 bases). Trimming removed 5 bases from V and 0 bases from J, with 12 bases in between. Germline V CDR1 and CDR2: SGHTA, FQGNSA. The CDR3 consists of 15 residues. The CDR3 nucleotides are TGTGCCAGCAGCCAGGGACTCCCTAGCACAGATACGCAGTATTTT. This codes for CASSQGLPSTDTQYF.

This rearrangement joins TRBV7-2 to TRBJ2-7; 11 bases match TRBD2. This CDR3 is 14 amino acids long. The germline gives CDR1 SGHTA, CDR2 FQGNSA. J was trimmed by 4 bases and V by 5 bases; bases with no gene match: 4. CDR3 loop: CASSVSGGVYEQYF. The CDR3 DNA follows: TGTGCCAGCAGCGTTAGCGGGGGGGTTTACGAGCAGTACTTC.

The rearrangement uses TRBV11-2 and TRBJ2-3, with TRBD2 matching over 14 bases. Germline CDR1 is SGHAT and CDR2 is FQNNGV. The junction had 6 bases not matched to a gene; V was cut back by 3 bases and J by 4 bases. This CDR3 region has 17 residues. In nucleotides, the CDR3 is TGTGCCAGCAGCTTGCTGACTAGCGGGGGGGCAGCAGATACGCAGTATTTT. Its translation is CASSLLTSGGAADTQYF.

J is TRBJ1-2 and V is TRBV19; D perhaps matches TRBD1 (6 bases). The germline CDR1 and CDR2 sequences are LNHDA and SQIVND (reference sequence). CDR3 length: 15 amino acids. With 3 bases removed from V and 1 base from J, the gap between germline ends came to 12 bases. As DNA, the CDR3 is TGTGCCAGTAGTATGGGGGCAGGTCTTAACTATGGCTACACCTTC. Its protein product is CASSMGAGLNYGYTF.

The chain's CDR3 is CASSLVGREAGYTF. The CDR3 DNA reads TGTGCCAGCAGTTTAGTGGGCAGGGAGGCTGGCTACACCTTC. The chain couples TRBV28 to TRBJ1-2, with a tentative D call TRBD1 (5 bases). Germline CDR1 is MDHEN and CDR2 is SYDVKM. CDR3 length: 14 amino acids. The V and J ends lost 2 bases and 7 bases respectively, with 14 bases between them.

The genes are TRBV6-5 and TRBJ1-1; D perhaps matches TRBD1 (6 bases). Germline V gene sequence: CDR1 MNHEY, CDR2 SVGAGI. This CDR3 region has 16 residues. The V and J ends lost 2 bases and 1 base respectively, with 14 bases between them. CDR3 residues: CASSYLFGQQNTEAFF. The CDR3 nucleotides are TGTGCCAGCAGTTACCTTTTCGGACAGCAGAACACTGAAGCTTTCTTT.